This is a list of T cell receptor beta chains from one sample in a study of blood T cell repertoires in COVID-19. Data came from immunoSEQ multiplex PCR; TCRdb stores just in-frame clones and leaves some out. The repertoire holds around 260,000 clones, with around nine tenths as singletons. Sequenced material: PBMCs or T cells enriched from blood (not recorded which). Every receptor here comes from a woman in her 30s who had recovered from COVID-19. The CDR3 runs from the conserved cysteine through the conserved F or W. D genes are given only for firm matches. Expanded clones are given a class, and other clones once, few, many or no size at all.

D gene,clone size,V gene,J gene,CDR3 DNA,CDR3 protein
TRBD1,.,TRBV4-1,TRBJ1-2,TGCGCCAGCAGCGCCCGGGACAGGGGGAGCTATGGCTACACCTTC,CASSARDRGSYGYTF
.,.,TRBV28,TRBJ2-1,TGTGCCAGCAGTTTACGGGTCCGATACAATGAGCAGTTCTTC,CASSLRVRYNEQFF
.,once,TRBV9,TRBJ1-6,TGTGCCAGCAGCGTAGGGGGACACTATAATTCACCCCTCCACTTT,CASSVGGHYNSPLHF
TRBD1,once,TRBV6-6,TRBJ1-1,TGTGCCAGCAGCACAGGGGGAGAAACTGAAGCTTTCTTT,CASSTGGETEAFF
.,.,TRBV9,TRBJ2-2,TGTGCCAGCAGCGTTAGGAACACCGGGGAGCTGTTTTTT,CASSVRNTGELFF
.,.,TRBV28,TRBJ1-1,TGTGCCAGCAGTGTACCAGTGATGAACACTGAAGCTTTCTTT,CASSVPVMNTEAFF
.,few,TRBV7-8,TRBJ1-1,TGTGCCAGCAGCTTAGCGGCACAGGCAATTATGAACACTGAAGCTTTCTTT,CASSLAAQAIMNTEAFF
.,.,TRBV24-1,TRBJ2-7,TGTGCCCCCAAACAGGGACCCCACGAGCAGTACTTC,CAPKQGPHEQYF
TRBD2,.,TRBV7-3,TRBJ2-3,TGTGCCAGCAGCTTATTGGCGGGAGGGCTTACAGATACGCAGTATTTT,CASSLLAGGLTDTQYF
TRBD1,once,TRBV4-1,TRBJ2-3,TGCGCCAGCAGCCAAGACGGGACAGGGGCGTCAGATACGCAGTATTTT,CASSQDGTGASDTQYF
.,.,TRBV5-5,TRBJ2-2,TGTGCCAGCAGCTTCTCGGGGAACACCGGGGAGCTGTTTTTT,CASSFSGNTGELFF
TRBD1,.,TRBV6-2/TRBV6-3,TRBJ2-7,TGTGCCAGCAGTTACTCGCGGACAGGGCAGTACTTC,CASSYSRTGQYF
.,.,TRBV7-3,TRBJ2-7,TGTGCCAGCAGCTTATCCTATGCGGTACGGCAGTACTTC,CASSLSYAVRQYF
TRBD2,.,TRBV19,TRBJ2-2,TGTGCCAGTACCCCGGGGCTTTCAAGCGGGAGAACCACCGGGGAGCTGTTTTTT,CASTPGLSSGRTTGELFF
TRBD2,.,TRBV7-6,TRBJ2-7,TGTGCCAGCAGCCCCCTCCCGGGACTAGCGGAGAGCTCCTACGAGCAGTACTTC,CASSPLPGLAESSYEQYF
.,.,TRBV21-1,TRBJ2-3,TGTGCCAGCAGCATCCCCTGGGACTCTCCAGATACGCAGTATTTT,CASSIPWDSPDTQYF
.,.,TRBV11-2,TRBJ2-2,TGTGCCAGCAGCCCCATCCGGGGGTGGACCGGGGAGCTGTTTTTT,CASSPIRGWTGELFF
.,once,TRBV23-1,TRBJ1-5,TGCGCCAGCAGTCAATCCTACAATCAGCCCCAGCATTTT,CASSQSYNQPQHF
.,.,TRBV7-8,TRBJ2-1,TGTGCCAGCAGCTTTGCCCCTGTGGGGCCCTACAATGAGCAGTTCTTC,CASSFAPVGPYNEQFF
TRBD2,.,TRBV6-5,TRBJ2-3,TGTGCCAGCAGTCAGGGACTAGCGTCAGATACGCAGTATTTT,CASSQGLASDTQYF
TRBD2,.,TRBV7-6,TRBJ2-3,TGTGCCAGCAGCTTAGTGGTAGCGGGAGGATTAGATACGCAGTATTTT,CASSLVVAGGLDTQYF
TRBD1,.,TRBV28,TRBJ2-7,TGTGCCAGCAGTTCTTCCGGGACAGGGGTCGAGCAGTACTTC,CASSSSGTGVEQYF
.,.,TRBV28,TRBJ2-7,TGTGCCAGCAGTTCAAGAACACCCCGGGGCTACGAGCAGTACTTC,CASSSRTPRGYEQYF
TRBD2,.,TRBV15,TRBJ2-4,TGTGCCACCAGCGGATCCAGGACTAGCGGTCAAAACATTCAGTACTTC,CATSGSRTSGQNIQYF
.,.,TRBV9,TRBJ2-7,TGTGCCAGCAGCGCCACCAGGGGCCACGAGCAGTACTTC,CASSATRGHEQYF
TRBD1,.,TRBV30,TRBJ1-3,TGTGCCTGGAGTACAGGACAGGGTATTTCTGGAAACACCATATATTTT,CAWSTGQGISGNTIYF
TRBD1,.,TRBV7-8,TRBJ2-7,TGTGCCAGCAGCCGGGACAGCTCATCCGAGCAGTACTTC,CASSRDSSSEQYF
.,.,TRBV28,TRBJ1-5,TGTGCCAGCAGAACAGGGAGTCAGCCCCAGCATTTT,CASRTGSQPQHF
.,.,TRBV6-4,TRBJ2-3,TGTGCCAGCAGTGATCACTTTTGGCGACGGGAGTCGAGCACAGATACGCAGTATTTT,CASSDHFWRRESSTDTQYF
TRBD1,.,TRBV2,TRBJ2-3,TGTGCCAGCAAGGAGGGGCGGACAGGGGGTGAGACAGATACGCAGTATTTT,CASKEGRTGGETDTQYF